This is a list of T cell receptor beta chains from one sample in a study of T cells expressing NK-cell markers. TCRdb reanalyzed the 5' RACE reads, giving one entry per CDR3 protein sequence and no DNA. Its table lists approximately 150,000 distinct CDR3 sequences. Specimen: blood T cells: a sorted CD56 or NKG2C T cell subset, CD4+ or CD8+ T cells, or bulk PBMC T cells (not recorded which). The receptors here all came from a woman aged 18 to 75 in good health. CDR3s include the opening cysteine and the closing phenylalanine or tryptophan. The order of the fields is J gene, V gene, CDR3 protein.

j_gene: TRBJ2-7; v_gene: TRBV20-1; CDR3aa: CSAYLGLAGAYEQYF
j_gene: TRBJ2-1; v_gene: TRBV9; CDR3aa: CASSATLESSYNEQFF
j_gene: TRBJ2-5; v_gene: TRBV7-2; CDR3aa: CASSPPSESTQYF
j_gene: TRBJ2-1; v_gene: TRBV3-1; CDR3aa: CASRQGLAGSSYNEQFF
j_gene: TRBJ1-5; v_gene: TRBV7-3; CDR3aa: CASSLEGFSNQPQHF
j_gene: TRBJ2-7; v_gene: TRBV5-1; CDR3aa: CASSLVRGSYEQYF
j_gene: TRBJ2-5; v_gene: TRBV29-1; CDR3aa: CSVGGYPGTATQYF
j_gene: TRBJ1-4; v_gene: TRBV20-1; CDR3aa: CSAPKRWGKLFF
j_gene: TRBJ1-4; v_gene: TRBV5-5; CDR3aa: CASSLALSRTLREKLFF
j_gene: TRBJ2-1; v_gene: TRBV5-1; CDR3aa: CASSPGSSDEQFF
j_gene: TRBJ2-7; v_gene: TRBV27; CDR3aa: CASRPQGAPSYEQYF
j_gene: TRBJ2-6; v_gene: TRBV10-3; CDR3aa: CAISDPTGLGGANVLTF
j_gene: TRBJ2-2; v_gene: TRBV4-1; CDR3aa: CASSQAGLAGASTGELFF
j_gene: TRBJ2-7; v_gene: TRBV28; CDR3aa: CASSDSGAYEQYF
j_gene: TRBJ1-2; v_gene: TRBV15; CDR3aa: CATSLQGAGGYTF
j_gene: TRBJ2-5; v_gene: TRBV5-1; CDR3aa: CASSDASIPTETQYF
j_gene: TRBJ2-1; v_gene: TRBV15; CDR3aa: CATSRSTTGRFF
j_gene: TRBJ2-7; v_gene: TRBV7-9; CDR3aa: CASSLGTGAYEQYF
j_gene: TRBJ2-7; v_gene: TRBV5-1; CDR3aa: CASSFRDTGYEQYF
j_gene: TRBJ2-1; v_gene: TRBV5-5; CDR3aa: CASSLGLQGFDEQFF
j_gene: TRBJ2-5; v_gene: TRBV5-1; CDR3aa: CASSSQVAGGLETQYF
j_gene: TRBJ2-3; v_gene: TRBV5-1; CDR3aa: CASSLGGAEPDTQYF